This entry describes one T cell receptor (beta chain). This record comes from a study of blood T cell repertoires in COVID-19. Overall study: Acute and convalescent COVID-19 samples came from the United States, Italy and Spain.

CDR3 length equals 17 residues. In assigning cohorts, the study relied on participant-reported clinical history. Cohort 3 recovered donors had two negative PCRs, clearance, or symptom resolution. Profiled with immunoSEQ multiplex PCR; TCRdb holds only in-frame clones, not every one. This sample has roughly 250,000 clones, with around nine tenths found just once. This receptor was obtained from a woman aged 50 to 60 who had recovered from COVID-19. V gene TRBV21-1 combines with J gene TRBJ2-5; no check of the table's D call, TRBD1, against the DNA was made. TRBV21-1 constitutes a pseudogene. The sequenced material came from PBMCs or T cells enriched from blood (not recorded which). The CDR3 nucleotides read TGTGCCAGCAGCAAAGATTTCCACTCCCATAGGGGAGAGACCCAGTACTTC. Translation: CASSKDFHSHRGETQYF.